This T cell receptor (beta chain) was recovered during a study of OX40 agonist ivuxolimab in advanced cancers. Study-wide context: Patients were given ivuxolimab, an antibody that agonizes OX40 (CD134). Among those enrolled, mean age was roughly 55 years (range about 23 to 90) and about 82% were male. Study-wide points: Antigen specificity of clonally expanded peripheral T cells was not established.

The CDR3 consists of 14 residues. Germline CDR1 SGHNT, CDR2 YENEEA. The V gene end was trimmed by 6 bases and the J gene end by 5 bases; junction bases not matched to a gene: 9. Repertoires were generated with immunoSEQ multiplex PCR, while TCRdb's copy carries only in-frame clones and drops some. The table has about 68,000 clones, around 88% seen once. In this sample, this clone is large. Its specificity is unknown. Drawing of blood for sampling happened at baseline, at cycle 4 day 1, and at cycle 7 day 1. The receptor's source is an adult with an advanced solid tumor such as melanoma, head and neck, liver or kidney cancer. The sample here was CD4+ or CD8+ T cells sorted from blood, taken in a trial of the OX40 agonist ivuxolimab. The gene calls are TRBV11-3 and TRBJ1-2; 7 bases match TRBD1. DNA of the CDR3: TGTGCCAGCAGTTCAGGGGGACCCTATTATGGCTACACCTTC. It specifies CASSSGGPYYGYTF.